The rows below give T cell receptor beta chains drawn from one sample of a study of blood T cell repertoires in COVID-19. Sequencing used immunoSEQ multiplex PCR; TCRdb keeps in-frame clones, though not all of them. The sample holds roughly 42,000 clones, 85% to 90% seen once. Input material: peripheral blood. The origin of the receptors is a man in his forties or fifties with active COVID-19. Both conserved end residues are part of each CDR3. A D gene is named only where the DNA matches it firmly. Clone sizes are given selectively: once, few, many, or a class where the clone is expanded.

size,D,length,J,V,DNA,CDR3
-,TRBD1,14,TRBJ1-2,TRBV3-1/TRBV3-2,TGTGCCAGCAGCCCTCGACAGGGCAACTATGGCTACACCTTC,CASSPRQGNYGYTF
-,-,16,TRBJ2-1,TRBV2,TGTGCCAGCAGTGCTCTGCGGGTTAAAAACGACAATGAGCAGTTCTTC,CASSALRVKNDNEQFF
-,TRBD1,15,TRBJ2-3,TRBV6-5,TGTGCCAGCAGTACAGGGGGCGCGGGCCCAGATACGCAGTATTTT,CASSTGGAGPDTQYF
once,TRBD2,15,TRBJ2-7,TRBV28,TGTGCCAGCAGTCCAGGACTAGCGGGGGCCTACGAGCAGTACTTC,CASSPGLAGAYEQYF
-,-,12,TRBJ2-7,TRBV7-2,TGTGCCAGCAGCTTAATCCAGGGTTGGCAGTACTTC,CASSLIQGWQYF
once,TRBD2,14,TRBJ2-2,TRBV5-4,TGTGCCAGCAGCTTGCGCGGGGGTCCCGGGGAGCTGTTTTTT,CASSLRGGPGELFF
-,TRBD2,18,TRBJ2-3,TRBV7-3,TGTGCCAGCAGCGAAACTAGCGGGGGGGCCGGTAGCACAGATACGCAGTATTTT,CASSETSGGAGSTDTQYF
-,TRBD1,15,TRBJ2-1,TRBV25-1,TGTGCCAGCCTCATGGGACAGCCTAGCCCCCATGAGCAGTTCTTC,CASLMGQPSPHEQFF
-,-,14,TRBJ2-5,TRBV29-1,TGCAGCGTTGCGCGGGGGCTGCAATTTGAGACCCAGTACTTC,CSVARGLQFETQYF
-,-,11,TRBJ2-7,TRBV13,TGTGCCAGCAGCTTCGGTCTCGAGCAGTACTTC,CASSFGLEQYF
-,-,15,TRBJ2-2,TRBV5-1,TGCGCCAGCAGTCCAGACCCTAGGAACACCGGGGAGCTGTTTTTT,CASSPDPRNTGELFF
-,TRBD1,15,TRBJ1-4,TRBV5-6,TGTGCCAGCAGCATACAACAGGGGCCCAGGGAAAAACTGTTTTTT,CASSIQQGPREKLFF
once,TRBD1,12,TRBJ1-2,TRBV7-9,TGTGCCAGCAGCAGGGACAGCTATGGCTACACCTTC,CASSRDSYGYTF
-,-,16,TRBJ2-3,TRBV9,TGTGCCAGCAGCGCCAGACAGCCGACTAGCACAGATACGCAGTATTTT,CASSARQPTSTDTQYF
-,-,16,TRBJ1-1,TRBV5-6,TGTGCCAGCAGCTTGTTGACAGGCAACTTGAACACTGAAGCTTTCTTT,CASSLLTGNLNTEAFF
-,TRBD1,17,TRBJ2-7,TRBV4-1,TGCGCCAGCAGCCAAGAAGAGGGACAGGCAATTTCCTACGAGCAGTACTTC,CASSQEEGQAISYEQYF
-,-,16,TRBJ1-2,TRBV6-6,TGTGCCAGCCTTTCACCAGGGGCAACTTCTAACTATGGCTACACCTTC,CASLSPGATSNYGYTF
-,-,15,TRBJ2-2,TRBV4-3,TGCGCCAGCTCCTACCTGCAGGGGGGTCCCGGGGAGCTGTTTTTT,CASSYLQGGPGELFF
once,TRBD2,15,TRBJ2-1,TRBV4-2,TGTGCCAGCAAGGCGAGCGGGGCCTCCTACAATGAGCAGTTCTTC,CASKASGASYNEQFF
-,TRBD1,15,TRBJ2-7,TRBV7-6,TGTGCCAGCAGCTCCGGACAGGGTGGGAACTACGAGCAGTACTTC,CASSSGQGGNYEQYF
-,TRBD1,14,TRBJ1-1,TRBV2,TGTGCCAGCAGCCAGGGACAGGTGAACACTGAAGCTTTCTTT,CASSQGQVNTEAFF
-,TRBD1,15,TRBJ2-5,TRBV11-3,TGTGCCAGCAGCCTCAGACAGGGCTGGGAAGAGACCCAGTACTTC,CASSLRQGWEETQYF
-,-,13,TRBJ1-1,TRBV11-3,TGTGCCAGCAGAAGTAACGGAGACACTGAAGCTTTCTTT,CASRSNGDTEAFF
-,TRBD1,21,TRBJ2-3,TRBV10-1,TGCGCCAGCAGTGATTTCGACCGGGACAGCTCGCCAATAACCCTCACAGATACGCAGTATTTT,CASSDFDRDSSPITLTDTQYF
-,-,11,TRBJ2-1,TRBV20-1,TGCAGTGCTAACAATCTGCTTGAGCAGTTCTTC,CSANNLLEQFF
-,-,15,TRBJ1-2,TRBV3-1/TRBV3-2,TGTGCCAGCAGCCCGGGGTCAGGGGTTCGCTATGGCTACACCTTC,CASSPGSGVRYGYTF
-,-,13,TRBJ1-1,TRBV19,TGTGCCAGTAGTAGGACAGTGAACACTGAAGCTTTCTTT,CASSRTVNTEAFF
once,-,14,TRBJ2-3,TRBV7-3,TGTGCCAGCAGCCCAGGACAGTCCACAGATACGCAGTATTTT,CASSPGQSTDTQYF
once,TRBD1,14,TRBJ1-2,TRBV6-1,TGTGCCAGCAGTGAAACAGGGGATTACTATGGCTACACCTTC,CASSETGDYYGYTF
-,-,12,TRBJ2-7,TRBV6-5,TGTGCCAGCAGCCAGGGTTCCTACGAGCAGTACTTC,CASSQGSYEQYF
-,-,15,TRBJ1-2,TRBV6-5,TGTGCCAGCAGGCCCCCCAGACAGGCTAACTATGGCTACACCTTC,CASRPPRQANYGYTF
once,-,16,TRBJ1-2,TRBV28,TGTGCCAGCAGATACAATCTAGACAGGTCTAACTATGGCTACACCTTC,CASRYNLDRSNYGYTF
-,-,13,TRBJ2-7,TRBV7-3,TGTGCCAGCAGCTTAACGCTAGTCGGCGAGCAGTACTTC,CASSLTLVGEQYF
-,-,12,TRBJ1-1,TRBV18,TGTGCCAGCTCACTTGACAGGAAAGAAGCTTTCTTT,CASSLDRKEAFF
few,TRBD2,16,TRBJ2-7,TRBV6-6,TGTGCCAGCAGCCCTTTCCGACAGCGCGGGGGCTACGAGCAGTACTTC,CASSPFRQRGGYEQYF
-,-,16,TRBJ1-5,TRBV6-2/TRBV6-3,TGTGCCAGCAGTTACTTTCAGGGGTTCGGCAATCAGCCCCAGCATTTT,CASSYFQGFGNQPQHF
-,TRBD1,13,TRBJ1-5,TRBV6-6,TGTGCCAGCAGCCCACAGGACAGGGCGAATAGGCATTTT,CASSPQDRANRHF
-,TRBD1,16,TRBJ2-1,TRBV6-1,TGTGCCAGCAGTGCCAAGGAACAGGGGTATAGGAATGAGCAGTTCTTC,CASSAKEQGYRNEQFF
-,-,14,TRBJ2-5,TRBV29-1,TGCAGCGTTGAAGATCCCCGAAGCAGGGAGACCCAGTACTTC,CSVEDPRSRETQYF
-,TRBD2,16,TRBJ2-2,TRBV5-1,TGCGCCAGCAGCTTGGCTAGCGGGAGGACAGACGGGGAGCTGTTTTTT,CASSLASGRTDGELFF
-,TRBD1,15,TRBJ2-2,TRBV24-1,TGTGCCACCAGTGAGGCCGGGACAGGGGCCGGGGAGCTGTTTTTT,CATSEAGTGAGELFF
-,-,13,TRBJ2-7,TRBV6-5,TGTGCCATCTTGCGGGACGGCTCCTACGAGCAGTACTTC,CAILRDGSYEQYF
-,TRBD1,14,TRBJ2-7,TRBV18,TGTGCCAGCTCACCACCGGGACAGTCCTACGAGCAGTACTTC,CASSPPGQSYEQYF
-,-,13,TRBJ2-7,TRBV7-2,TGTGCCAGCAGCTCCTATAAGCGGGACGAGCAGTACTTC,CASSSYKRDEQYF
-,-,15,TRBJ2-5,TRBV6-5,TGTGCCAGCAGTTTGACTCCGGCAGGGATAGAGACCCAGTACTTC,CASSLTPAGIETQYF
-,-,16,TRBJ2-7,TRBV10-1,TGCGCCAGCAGAAACAGGAATGTGTTCAACTCCTACGAGCAGTACTTC,CASRNRNVFNSYEQYF
-,-,14,TRBJ1-1,TRBV4-2,TGTGCCAGCAGCCAAGAAGGCAGGGGAACTGAAGCTTTCTTT,CASSQEGRGTEAFF
-,TRBD2,15,TRBJ2-3,TRBV29-1,TGCAGCGTCGCGACTAGCACTTCGTCCACAGATACGCAGTATTTT,CSVATSTSSTDTQYF
-,TRBD1,18,TRBJ2-3,TRBV5-1,TGCGCCAGCAGTCCTAGGAGGGGGGGACAGGGTACCACAGATACGCAGTATTTT,CASSPRRGGQGTTDTQYF
-,TRBD2,15,TRBJ2-5,TRBV28,TGTGCCAGCAGTGCCGGGGGGGCCCGTTCGGGGACCCAGTACTTC,CASSAGGARSGTQYF
-,-,14,TRBJ1-5,TRBV4-1,TGCGCCAGCAGCCAAGGTCGAGGGAGGGAGCCCCAGCATTTT,CASSQGRGREPQHF
-,-,13,TRBJ1-2,TRBV28,TGTGCCAGCAGTTTAGGTGGCAGGGGTGGCTACACCTTC,CASSLGGRGGYTF
-,TRBD1,16,TRBJ2-5,TRBV6-5,TGTGCCAGCAGTTCGTTGGACAGGGGCACACTTGAGACCCAGTACTTC,CASSSLDRGTLETQYF
-,TRBD1,16,TRBJ1-1,TRBV18,TGTGCCAGCTCACCACAATCCGGGACAGCGAACACTGAAGCTTTCTTT,CASSPQSGTANTEAFF
-,TRBD1,15,TRBJ2-4,TRBV5-6,TGTGCCAGCAGCTATAATGACAGGGGACCGAACATTCAGTACTTC,CASSYNDRGPNIQYF
-,-,14,TRBJ2-1,TRBV7-3,TGTGCCACCAAGAGGGATAGCTCCTACAATGAGCAGTTCTTC,CATKRDSSYNEQFF
-,TRBD1,14,TRBJ1-1,TRBV10-3,TGTGCCATCAGTCCGGGACAGGGAAGGGCTGAAGCTTTCTTT,CAISPGQGRAEAFF